This TCR beta chain is drawn from a study of blood T cell repertoires in COVID-19. Study-wide context: PBMCs, B-cell-depleted T cells, or T cells were the source of the cDNA or gDNA that made up the material.

The method was immunoSEQ multiplex PCR; TCRdb's version includes in-frame clones alone and lacks a portion of them. The data show 370,000 or so clones, with more than 70% seen just once and 1% to 1.5% held by the top ten. The CDR3 consists of 17 residues. Per the germline V gene, CDR1 is SGDLS and CDR2 is YYNGEE. The V segment lost 3 bases and the J segment 6 bases; nucleotides outside the gene matches: 7. The receptor was derived from a man aged 25 to 40 who had recovered from COVID-19. The chain couples TRBV9 to TRBJ2-3; 16 nucleotides align to TRBD2. Material: PBMCs or T cells enriched from blood (not recorded which). The CDR3 loop reads CASSAGTSGGAVDTQYF. Written as DNA, the CDR3 is TGTGCCAGCAGCGCCGGGACTAGCGGGGGGGCCGTGGATACGCAGTATTTT.